This T cell receptor (beta chain) was sequenced in a study of blood T cell repertoires in COVID-19. Libraries were prepared by immunoSEQ multiplex PCR; TCRdb keeps only in-frame clonotypes and omits some of them. The sample contains more than 65,000 clones, nearly 80% of which appear only once. The V end lost 0 bases, the J end lost 7 bases, and 13 bases lay between the germline ends. Germline V lookup: CDR1 SGHNT, CDR2 YYREEE (reference sequence). The CDR3 runs 14 residues. The chain recombines TRBV5-4 with TRBJ1-2, with a weak D call TRBD1 (5 bases). Material: peripheral blood. The TCR sequence derives from a woman aged 60-75 years with acute or convalescent COVID-19. CDR3 coding DNA: TGTGCCAGCAGCTTGGCCGGGTGGCAGGGTGGCTACACCTTC. It specifies CASSLAGWQGGYTF.